This T cell receptor (beta chain) appears in the sequencing data of a study of OX40 agonist ivuxolimab in advanced cancers. Study at large: Administration of intravenous ivuxolimab to patients occurred every 2 weeks at 0.01 to 10 mg/kg. There were three patients with partial responses, one having hepatocellular carcinoma and two cutaneous melanoma.

Note on this clone: Its matching antigen is unknown.

The table came from immunoSEQ multiplex PCR; TCRdb's copy has only in-frame clones and leaves some out. The sample shows tens of thousands of clones, almost 85% of them seen only once. From germline, CDR1 is SGHRS and CDR2 YFSETQ. This CDR3 is built from 15 residues. The ends were cut back, 0 bases at V and 0 bases at J, with 7 bases in the middle. Broader study findings: By week 6 at 0.1 to 3.0 mg/kg, blood CD4+ and CD8+ T cells had expanded clonally. Among patients with partial responses at 0.1-3.0 mg/kg, clonal expansion was among the lowest.

Sequenced material: CD4+ or CD8+ T cells sorted from blood, taken in a trial of the OX40 agonist ivuxolimab. J is TRBJ2-1 and V is TRBV5-1; D might be TRBD1 (5 bases). This clonotype originated in an adult with an advanced solid tumor such as melanoma, head and neck, liver or kidney cancer. The CDR3 DNA is TGCGCCAGCAGCTTGGGACAGCGCTCCTACAATGAGCAGTTCTTC. Amino acids: CASSLGQRSYNEQFF. Full variable domain (rest looked up from reference TRBV5-1 and TRBJ2-1): KAGVTQTPRYLIKTRGQQVTLSCSPISGHRSVSWYQQTPGQGLQFLFEYFSETQRNKGNFPGRFSGRQFSNSRSEMNVSTLELGDSALYLCASSLGQRSYNEQFFGPGTRLTVL.